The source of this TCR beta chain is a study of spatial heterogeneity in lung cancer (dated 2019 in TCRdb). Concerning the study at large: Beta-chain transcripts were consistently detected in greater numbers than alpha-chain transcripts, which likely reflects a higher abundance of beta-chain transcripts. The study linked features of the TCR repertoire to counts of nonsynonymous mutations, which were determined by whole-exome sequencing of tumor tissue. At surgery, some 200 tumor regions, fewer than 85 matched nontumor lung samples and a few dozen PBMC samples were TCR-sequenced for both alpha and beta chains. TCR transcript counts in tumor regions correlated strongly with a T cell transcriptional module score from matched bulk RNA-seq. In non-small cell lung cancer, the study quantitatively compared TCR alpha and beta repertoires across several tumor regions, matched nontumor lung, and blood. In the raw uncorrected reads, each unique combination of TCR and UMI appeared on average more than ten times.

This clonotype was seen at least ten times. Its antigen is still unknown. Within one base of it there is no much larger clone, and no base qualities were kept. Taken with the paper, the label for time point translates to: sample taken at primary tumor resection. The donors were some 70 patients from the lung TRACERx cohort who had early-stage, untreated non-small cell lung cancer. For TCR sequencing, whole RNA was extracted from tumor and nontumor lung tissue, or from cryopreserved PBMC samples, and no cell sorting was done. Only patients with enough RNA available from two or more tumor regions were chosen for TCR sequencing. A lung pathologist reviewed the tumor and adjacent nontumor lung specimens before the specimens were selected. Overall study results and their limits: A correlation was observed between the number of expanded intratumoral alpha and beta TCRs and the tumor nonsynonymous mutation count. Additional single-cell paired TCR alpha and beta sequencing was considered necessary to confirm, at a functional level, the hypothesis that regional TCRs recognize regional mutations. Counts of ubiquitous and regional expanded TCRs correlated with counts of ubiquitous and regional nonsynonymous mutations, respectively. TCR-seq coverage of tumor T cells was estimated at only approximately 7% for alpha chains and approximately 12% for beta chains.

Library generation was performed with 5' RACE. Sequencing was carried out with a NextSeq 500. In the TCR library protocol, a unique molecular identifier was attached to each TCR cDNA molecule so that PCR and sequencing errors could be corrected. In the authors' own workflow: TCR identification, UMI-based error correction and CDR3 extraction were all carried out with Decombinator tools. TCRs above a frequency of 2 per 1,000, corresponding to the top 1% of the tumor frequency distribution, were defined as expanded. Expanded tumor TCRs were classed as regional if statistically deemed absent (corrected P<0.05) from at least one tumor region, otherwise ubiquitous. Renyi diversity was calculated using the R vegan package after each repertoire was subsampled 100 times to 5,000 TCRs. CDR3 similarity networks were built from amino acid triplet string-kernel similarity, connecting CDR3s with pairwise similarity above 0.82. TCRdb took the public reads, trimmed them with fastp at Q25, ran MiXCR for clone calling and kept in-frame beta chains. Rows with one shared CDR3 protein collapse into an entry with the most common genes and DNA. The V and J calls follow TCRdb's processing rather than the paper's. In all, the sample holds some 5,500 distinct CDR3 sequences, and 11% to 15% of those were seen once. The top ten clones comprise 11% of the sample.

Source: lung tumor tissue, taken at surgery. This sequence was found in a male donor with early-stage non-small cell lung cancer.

CDR3 sequence: CASSRRLAGAVTGELFF. The nucleotides are TGTGCCAGCAGTCGTCGACTAGCGGGAGCCGTCACCGGGGAGCTGTTTTTT. The rearranged segments are TRBV6-5 and TRBJ2-2, and 12 bases in between align with TRBD2. CDR1 MNHEY and CDR2 SVGAGI are derived from the germline V gene. Trimmed from V: 5 bases; trimmed from J: 4 bases; junction bases lacking a gene match: 8. From the cysteine up to the phenylalanine, the CDR3 has a length of 17 residues. Only the CDR3 part of the read is kept: 51 bases, read in frame from the first base.